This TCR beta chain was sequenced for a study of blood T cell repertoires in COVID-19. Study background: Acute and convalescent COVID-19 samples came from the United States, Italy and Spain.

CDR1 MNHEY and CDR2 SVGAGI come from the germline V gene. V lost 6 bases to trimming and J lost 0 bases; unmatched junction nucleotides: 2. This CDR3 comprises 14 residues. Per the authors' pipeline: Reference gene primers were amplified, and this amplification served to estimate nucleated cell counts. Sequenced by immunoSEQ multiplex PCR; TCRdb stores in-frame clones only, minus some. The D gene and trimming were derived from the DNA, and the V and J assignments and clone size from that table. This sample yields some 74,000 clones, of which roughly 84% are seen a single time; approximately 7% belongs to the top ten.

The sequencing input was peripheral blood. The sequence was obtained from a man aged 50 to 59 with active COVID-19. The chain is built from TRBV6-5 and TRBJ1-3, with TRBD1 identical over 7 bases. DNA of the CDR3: TGTGCCAGCAGGCGACAGGGCTCTGGAAACACCATATATTTT. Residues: CASRRQGSGNTIYF.